These 10 T cell receptor beta chains share one sample of origin, sequenced in a study of CD8 T cells in ankylosing spondylitis. TCRdb fed the 5' RACE reads into MiXCR, producing one record per CDR3 protein. The sample records around 130,000 distinct CDR3 sequences, approximately 10% being singletons. The sequenced sample consisted of blood, either unsorted or a sorted T cell fraction (not recorded which). The source of these receptors is a male donor with ankylosing spondylitis or in good health (not recorded which).

This chain links TRBV20-1 with TRBJ1-2; D is unresolved. V was pared by 3 bases and J by 8 bases, with 13 bases between. The CDR3 extends over 12 amino acids. Germline values: CDR1 DFQATT, CDR2 SNEGSKA (reference sequence). CDR3: CSARGGSGGYTF. As DNA, the CDR3 is TGCAGTGCTAGGGGCGGGTCTGGCGGCTACACCTTC.

V usage is TRBV12-3 or TRBV12-4 and J usage is TRBJ2-1; D gene uncertain. The CDR3 is 12 residues long. V was shortened by 7 bases and J by 3 bases, with 7 bases between the two germline ends. The CDR3 DNA follows: TGTGCCAGCACCTCACTCTACAATGAGCAGTTCTTC. Its translation is CASTSLYNEQFF.

In regard to this clonotype: A much more abundant neighbour one base away suggests this may be a read error. V and J are TRBV3-1 and TRBJ2-1; D unresolved. The CDR3 is made up of 16 amino acids. The ends were cut back, 0 bases at V and 2 bases at J, with 11 bases in the middle. Germline loops: CDR1 LGHDT, CDR2 YNNKEL (reference sequence). Here the CDR3 reads CASSQEWARTYNEQFF. The DNA of the CDR3 is TGTGCCAGCAGCCAAGAGTGGGCACGGACCTACAATGAGCAGTTCTTC.

This clonotype was seen at least ten times. The chain recombines TRBV11-3 with TRBJ2-2, with 7 bases matching TRBD2. With 5 bases clipped from V and 1 base from J, the junction kept 7 bases outside the gene matches. Germline assignment: CDR1 SGHNT and CDR2 YENEEA. This CDR3 contains 16 residues. The CDR3 nucleotides read TGTGCCAGCAGCCCTACGCTAGCGGAGAACACCGGGGAGCTGTTTTTT. The encoded protein is CASSPTLAENTGELFF.

There are a few counts of this clonotype. This chain's CDR3 is CASYPSGFYEQYF. In nucleotides, the CDR3 is TGTGCCAGCTATCCCAGCGGGTTCTACGAGCAGTACTTC. This chain joins TRBV28 and TRBJ2-7; TRBD2 might be the D (6 bases). Germline V gene lookup returns CDR1 MDHEN and CDR2 SYDVKM. This CDR3 is 13 amino acids long. Trimming stripped 8 bases from V and 3 bases from J, with 14 bases between.

This clonotype was detected ten times or more. This rearrangement joins TRBV2 to TRBJ2-3; D is tentatively TRBD1 or TRBD2 (5 bases each). Germline loops: CDR1 SNHLY, CDR2 FYNNEI. The V gene lost 4 bases and the J gene lost 1 base, with 9 bases spanning the gap. CDR3 length equals 14 residues. CDR3 residues: CASSGGSRTDTQYF. The CDR3 bases are TGTGCCAGCAGTGGGGGGAGTCGCACAGATACGCAGTATTTT.

This chain joins TRBV7-9 and TRBJ2-5; 9 nucleotides align to TRBD2. Germline CDR1 and CDR2: SEHNR and FQNEAQ (reference sequence). This CDR3 contains 16 residues. The trim removed 6 bases at V and 5 bases at J, leaving 13 bases unmatched. CDR3 nucleotides: TGTGCCAGCAGTCCTCCCTGGGCTAGCGGGAAGGAGACCCAGTACTTC. Encoded protein: CASSPPWASGKETQYF.

Many counts were recorded for this clonotype. V usage is TRBV20-1 and J usage is TRBJ2-1; a possible D gene is TRBD2 (6 bases). This CDR3 is built from 12 residues. Per the germline V gene, CDR1 is DFQATT and CDR2 is SNEGSKA (reference sequence). Trimming took 3 bases from V and 7 from J, leaving 10 bases between them. The CDR3 loop reads CSASGSRNEQFF. The CDR3 region has the DNA TGCAGTGCTAGCGGGAGTAGGAATGAGCAGTTCTTC.

The J gene is TRBJ2-3, the V gene TRBV1; whether TRBD1, the table's D call, matches the DNA was not checked. TRBV1 has pseudogene status. The CDR3 runs to 15 residues. The CDR3 is CTSSNRTGRTDTQYF. For the CDR3, the DNA is TGCACCAGCAGCAATAGGACAGGCCGCACAGATACGCAGTATTTT.

This clonotype was counted many times. CDR3 protein: CASSSNRVENIQYF. CDR3 DNA: TGTGCCAGCAGCTCGAACAGGGTTGAAAACATTCAGTACTTC. This sequence joins TRBV5-6 and TRBJ2-4; the D gene is possibly TRBD1 (6 bases). The V end lost 3 bases, the J end lost 5 bases, and 12 bases lay between the germline ends. Looked up from germline, CDR1 is SGHDT and CDR2 is YYEEEE. The CDR3 totals 14 residues.